The 8 T cell receptor beta chains below come from one sample, sequenced in a study of shared clonotypes between healthy human individuals. Measured with immunoSEQ multiplex PCR; TCRdb has only the in-frame clones, and not every one. The sample contains 2,500,000 or so clones, over 85% of which appear only once. Sequencing input: naive CD4+ T cells from PBMCs. Specified subset: CD45RA+ positively selected. All receptors derive from a man in his late teens or twenties in good health. Some clones in this sample may be carry-over from other donors' samples.

The chain employs TRBV9 and TRBJ1-2; 12 nucleotides match TRBD1. There are 17 residues in the CDR3. Losses at the gene ends were 3 bases for V and 4 bases for J; bases not matched to a gene: 10. Germline lookup yields CDR1 SGDLS and CDR2 YYNGEE. CDR3 sequence: CASSARDRGQTRYGYTF. CDR3 coding DNA: TGTGCCAGCAGCGCGCGGGACAGGGGGCAGACACGCTATGGCTACACCTTC.

V usage is TRBV5-6 and J usage is TRBJ2-7; D is unresolved. V lost 0 bases to trimming and J lost 1 base, with 14 bases between them. The CDR3 has 16 amino acids. CDR1 and CDR2 (germline): SGHDT, YYEEEE. The CDR3, as DNA: TGTGCCAGCAGCTTGGGAGGTAGCCTCGTGTCCTACGAGCAGTACTTC. Its translation is CASSLGGSLVSYEQYF.

J is TRBJ2-7 and V is TRBV9; D is uncertain. This CDR3 region has 13 residues. Germline CDR1 and CDR2: SGDLS and YYNGEE. V was clipped by 2 bases and J by 0 bases, with 6 bases between them. The CDR3 DNA follows: TGTGCCAGCAGCGTCGGTCCCTCCTACGAGCAGTACTTC. It yields the protein CASSVGPSYEQYF.

The chain couples TRBV2 to TRBJ1-5, with D perhaps TRBD1 (5 bases). This CDR3 region has 15 residues. Deletions cut 6 bases from V and 2 bases from J, with 14 bases between. CDR1 and CDR2 (germline): SNHLY, FYNNEI. CDR3 coding DNA: TGTGCCAGCAGGGCGGAGGGGTGGCGCAATCAGCCCCAGCATTTT. This codes for CASRAEGWRNQPQHF.

The sample holds one count of this clone. This chain joins TRBV2 and TRBJ1-1; D perhaps matches TRBD1 (5 bases). CDR3 length: 13 residues. CDR1 is SNHLY and CDR2 is FYNNEI in the germline V gene. Trimming removed 8 bases at V and 0 bases at J, with 10 bases between. This CDR3 reads CASDGTLNTEAFF. CDR3 in DNA: TGTGCCAGCGATGGGACGTTGAACACTGAAGCTTTCTTT.

The gene calls are TRBV6-6 and TRBJ1-5; 8 positions agree with TRBD1. J lost 4 bases, V lost 8 bases, and 7 bases had no gene match. This CDR3 has 14 residues. CDR1 is MNHNY and CDR2 is SVGAGI in the germline V gene (reference sequence). In nucleotides, the CDR3 is TGTGCCAGCGTGGACAGGGCCCTGAATCAGCCCCAGCATTTT. Amino acid sequence: CASVDRALNQPQHF.

This clone has just a few counts. This chain links TRBV7-2 with TRBJ1-1, with D perhaps matching TRBD1 (6 bases). Germline V gene lookup returns CDR1 SGHTA and CDR2 FQGNSA. The CDR3 spans 15 residues. V was cut by 5 bases and J by 8 bases, with 21 bases left in between. The CDR3 DNA reads as TGTGCCAGCAGCCGAACAGGGACGAGGGTTGGAGAAGCTTTCTTT. This codes for CASSRTGTRVGEAFF.

The chain is built from TRBV6-6 and TRBJ2-3; 9 bases line up with TRBD2. The germline gives CDR1 MNHNY, CDR2 SVGAGI (reference sequence). The CDR3 spans 15 residues. The trim removed 2 bases at V and 3 bases at J, leaving 3 bases unmatched. The CDR3 coding sequence is TGTGCCAGCAGTTACCGACTAGCGGATACAGATACGCAGTATTTT. Translated, it gives CASSYRLADTDTQYF.